This passage covers 23 T cell receptor beta chains from one sample sequenced in a study of blood T cell repertoires in COVID-19. Only in-frame clones appear in the TCRdb table, and some are missing; sequencing was by immunoSEQ multiplex PCR. The table lists over 200,000 clones, about 85% of them singletons. The sequencing input was PBMCs or T cells enriched from blood (not recorded which). The receptors stem from a man younger than 45 who had recovered from COVID-19.

This clone was detected once. The rearrangement joins TRBV2 to TRBJ1-1, with unresolved D. The CDR3 extends over 14 amino acids. The germline CDR1 and CDR2 sequences are SNHLY and FYNNEI. Trimming stripped 5 bases from V and 0 bases from J, with 10 bases between. The CDR3: CASSRSVLNTEAFF. The CDR3 bases are TGTGCCAGCAGTAGGAGTGTTTTGAACACTGAAGCTTTCTTT.

CDR3 sequence (DNA): TGCGCCAGCAGCTTGGCTGGGGGCGGAGACACTGAAGCTTTCTTT. It yields the protein CASSLAGGGDTEAFF. The V call is TRBV5-1, the J call TRBJ1-1; possibly TRBD1 for D (6 bases). Looked up from germline, CDR1 is SGHRS and CDR2 is YFSETQ. Trimming shortened V by 0 bases and J by 3 bases, and 12 bases separated the two germline ends. The CDR3 covers 15 residues. Full variable domain (remainder filled in from reference TRBV5-1 and TRBJ1-1): KAGVTQTPRYLIKTRGQQVTLSCSPISGHRSVSWYQQTPGQGLQFLFEYFSETQRNKGNFPGRFSGRQFSNSRSEMNVSTLELGDSALYLCASSLAGGGDTEAFFGQGTRLTVV.

The rearrangement uses TRBV7-9 and TRBJ2-1; D ambiguous. V lost 5 bases and J 1 base, leaving 9 bases between the germline ends. Germline CDR1 reads SEHNR; CDR2 reads FQNEAQ (reference sequence). The CDR3 length is 14 residues. CDR3 amino acids: CASSPRSSYNEQFF. The CDR3 DNA sequence: TGTGCCAGCAGCCCCAGAAGTTCCTACAATGAGCAGTTCTTC.

The chain combines TRBV5-6 with TRBJ2-7, with D possibly being TRBD1 (5 bases). Per the germline V gene, CDR1 is SGHDT and CDR2 is YYEEEE. The CDR3 is made up of 13 amino acids. The V end was cut by 0 bases, the J end by 3 bases, with 7 bases between. The CDR3 DNA follows: TGTGCCAGCAGCTTGGGACAGATCTACGAGCAGTACTTC. Its translation is CASSLGQIYEQYF.

In its sample, this clone was seen a few times. Other DNA sequences within the sample encode an identical CDR3. The CDR3 spells CASSQDLLNTEAFF. CDR3 DNA sequence: TGTGCCAGCAGCCAAGATCTTTTGAACACTGAAGCTTTCTTT. The V call is TRBV3-1 (or the pseudogene TRBV3-2), the J call TRBJ1-1; D not certain. The length of the CDR3 is 14 residues. V was trimmed by 0 bases and J by 0 bases, leaving 5 bases between them. Germline V gene sequence: CDR1 LGHDT, CDR2 YNNKEL (reference sequence).

As DNA, the CDR3 is TGTGCCAGCAGCCCCCTGGGACTCCCCTACGAGCAGTACTTC. Translation: CASSPLGLPYEQYF. V gene TRBV7-8 combines with J gene TRBJ2-7; perhaps TRBD2 as D (6 bases). V lost 5 bases and J 2 bases, leaving 13 bases between the germline ends. Germline values: CDR1 SGHVS, CDR2 FQNEAQ. The CDR3 length is 14 residues. The variable domain in full, completed from reference TRBV7-8 and TRBJ2-7, reads GAGVSQSPRYKVAKRGQDVALRCDPISGHVSLFWYQQALGQGPEFLTYFQNEAQLDKSGLPSDRFFAERPEGSVSTLKIQRTQQEDSAVYLCASSPLGLPYEQYFGPGTRLTVT.

As concerns this clone: One junction end disagrees with the germline gene, perhaps due to a read error. Other DNA variants within this sample encode the same CDR3. The V and J genes are TRBV7-4 and TRBJ1-5; weak D call: TRBD1 (5 bases). The CDR3 runs to 17 residues. CDR1 is SGHVT, CDR2 SQSDAQ, per germline. The CDR3 nucleotides read TGCCCCAGCACCGACGCATACGGGGGGGGGAGCAATCAGCCCCAGCATTTT. This gives the protein CPSTDAYGGGSNQPQHF.

The rearrangement joins TRBV6-2 or TRBV6-3 to TRBJ2-1; tentative D call: TRBD2 (6 bases). This CDR3 spans 18 amino acids. The ends were cut back, 0 bases at V and 0 bases at J, with 15 bases in the middle. Germline CDR1 MNHEY, CDR2 SVGEGT. The CDR3, as DNA: TGTGCCAGCAGTTACTCGAGTCGTGGGGGGAGCTCCTACAATGAGCAGTTCTTC. This gives the protein CASSYSSRGGSSYNEQFF.

The rearrangement uses TRBV7-2 and TRBJ2-5; D remains ambiguous. Trimming took 0 bases from V and 5 from J, leaving 10 bases between them. In germline, CDR1 is SGHTA, CDR2 FQGNSA. The CDR3 is 14 amino acids. In nucleotides, the CDR3 is TGTGCCAGCAGCTTAGCCCCTACGTGGGAGACCCAGTACTTC. Its protein is CASSLAPTWETQYF. Combining the CDR3 with reference TRBV7-2 and TRBJ2-5 gives the whole variable domain GAGVSQSPSNKVTEKGKDVELRCDPISGHTALYWYRQSLGQGLEFLIYFQGNSAPDKSGLPSDRFSAERTGGSVSTLTIQRTQQEDSAVYLCASSLAPTWETQYFGPGTRLLVL.

The chain links TRBV18 to TRBJ2-5; 8 positions agree with TRBD2. The germline CDR1 and CDR2 sequences are KGHSH and LQKENI. The CDR3 covers 13 residues. J gave up 4 bases and V 5 bases, and 3 bases lay outside the gene matches. The CDR3 reads CASSDAGGETQYF. The CDR3 DNA is TGTGCCAGCTCAGACGCGGGAGGAGAGACCCAGTACTTC.

The J gene is TRBJ1-5, the V gene TRBV25-1; weak D call: TRBD1 (5 bases). V shed 6 bases and J shed 7 bases, with 16 bases lying between them. Germline CDR1 reads MGHDK; CDR2 reads SYGVNS. CDR3 length: 14 residues. The DNA of the CDR3 is TGTGCCAGCAGGCCCGGGGGGGTATTGCAGCCCCAGCATTTT. It codes for CASRPGGVLQPQHF.

The J gene is TRBJ1-5, the V gene TRBV7-2; 7 nucleotides match TRBD1. The germline CDR1 and CDR2 sequences are SGHTA and FQGNSA. V lost 6 bases to trimming and J lost 2 bases; unmatched junction nucleotides: 4. This CDR3 region has 14 residues. CDR3 sequence reads: CASSRQGRNQPQHF. The CDR3, as DNA: TGTGCCAGCAGTCGACAGGGTCGCAATCAGCCCCAGCATTTT.

This chain connects TRBV4-1 to TRBJ1-4; 7 nucleotides line up with TRBD1. Germline lookup yields CDR1 MGHRA and CDR2 YSYEKL. There are 18 residues in the CDR3. V lost 0 bases, J lost 3 bases, and 10 bases stayed unmatched. The CDR3 bases are TGCGCCAGCAGCCAAGATTCTGGGACAGTGGTTTCTAATGAAAAACTGTTTTTT. Amino acid sequence: CASSQDSGTVVSNEKLFF.

This clone was detected only once. The V gene is TRBV30, the J gene TRBJ1-4, with a weak D call TRBD1 (5 bases). The V end lost 3 bases, the J end lost 5 bases, and 19 bases lay between the germline ends. The length of the CDR3 is 16 residues. Germline values: CDR1 GTSNPN, CDR2 SVGIG (reference sequence). CDR3 region: CAWSDHGRVENEKLFF. For the CDR3, the DNA is TGTGCCTGGAGCGATCACGGCAGGGTGGAGAATGAAAAACTGTTTTTT.

The chain has TRBV28 and TRBJ2-7, with D possibly being TRBD1 (6 bases). Germline V gene lookup returns CDR1 MDHEN and CDR2 SYDVKM. V lost 8 bases and J 4 bases, leaving 18 bases between the germline ends. CDR3 length equals 14 residues. The CDR3 DNA is TGTGCCAGCTACCACCCGGGACAACTTTACGAGCAGTACTTC. It encodes CASYHPGQLYEQYF.

The chain uses TRBV18 and TRBJ2-7; D is uncertain. Trimming took 6 bases from V and 3 from J, leaving 12 bases between them. The V gene's germline CDR1 is KGHSH and CDR2 LQKENI. The CDR3 length is 13 residues. The CDR3 nucleotides are TGTGCCAGCTCGATCTCCGCGTTCTACGAGCAGTACTTC. Translation gives CASSISAFYEQYF.

The chain has TRBV5-5 and TRBJ2-7, with a weak D call TRBD2 (6 bases). The CDR3 is made up of 15 amino acids. Trimming took off 0 bases at V and 2 bases at J, with 12 bases between the two ends. The V gene's germline CDR1 is SGHKS and CDR2 YYEKEE (reference sequence). DNA of the CDR3: TGTGCCAGCAGCTTGGGGACTACCGGAGCCTACGAGCAGTACTTC. It is translated as CASSLGTTGAYEQYF.

This chain links TRBV7-9 with TRBJ1-2; tentative D call: TRBD1 (6 bases). This CDR3 is built from 16 residues. Germline V gene sequence: CDR1 SEHNR, CDR2 FQNEAQ (reference sequence). Trimming removed 1 base at V and 4 bases at J, with 16 bases between. The CDR3: CASSLESRRQVYGYTF. CDR3 in DNA: TGTGCCAGCAGCTTAGAGTCACGTAGACAGGTCTATGGCTACACCTTC.

The chain uses TRBV9 and TRBJ2-3; D is possibly TRBD1 (7 bases). The CDR3 has 16 amino acids. Trimming took off 0 bases at V and 3 bases at J, with 14 bases between the two ends. Germline V gives CDR1 SGDLS, CDR2 YYNGEE. The CDR3 here is CASSVEGGGETDTQYF. CDR3 bases: TGTGCCAGCAGCGTAGAAGGAGGGGGCGAGACAGATACGCAGTATTTT.

The chain couples TRBV5-1 to TRBJ2-1; TRBD2 might be the D (5 bases). Trimming removed 0 bases at V and 3 bases at J, with 10 bases between. CDR3 length equals 15 residues. CDR1 is SGHRS and CDR2 is YFSETQ in the germline V gene. CDR3 protein: CASSLAGESYNEQFF. In DNA, the CDR3 is TGCGCCAGCAGCTTGGCCGGGGAGAGCTACAATGAGCAGTTCTTC.

The rearrangement uses TRBV7-2 and TRBJ1-1; TRBD1 agrees at 9 bases. V dropped 1 base and J dropped 1; count of bases not matched to a gene: 1. This CDR3 contains 15 residues. Germline V lookup: CDR1 SGHTA, CDR2 FQGNSA. As DNA, the CDR3 is TGTGCCAGCAGCTTAGTGACAGGGGGGAACACTGAAGCTTTCTTT. Amino acids: CASSLVTGGNTEAFF.

This clone was recorded only once. This sequence joins TRBV2 and TRBJ2-1, with TRBD2 as a possible D gene (6 bases). Trimming pared 6 bases from V and 0 bases from J, leaving 15 bases between. Germline loops: CDR1 SNHLY, CDR2 FYNNEI. CDR3 size: 16 residues. This CDR3 reads CASSGGRLSSYNEQFF. The DNA for the CDR3 is TGTGCCAGCAGCGGGGGACGGTTAAGCTCCTACAATGAGCAGTTCTTC.

The chain combines TRBV5-1 with TRBJ2-5, with TRBD1 matching 8 bases. The CDR3 consists of 13 residues. V lost 5 bases and J lost 2; bases outside the gene matches: 2. In germline, CDR1 is SGHRS, CDR2 YFSETQ. CDR3 nucleotide sequence: TGCGCCAGCAGTAACAGGGGGCAAGAGACCCAGTACTTC. This encodes CASSNRGQETQYF.